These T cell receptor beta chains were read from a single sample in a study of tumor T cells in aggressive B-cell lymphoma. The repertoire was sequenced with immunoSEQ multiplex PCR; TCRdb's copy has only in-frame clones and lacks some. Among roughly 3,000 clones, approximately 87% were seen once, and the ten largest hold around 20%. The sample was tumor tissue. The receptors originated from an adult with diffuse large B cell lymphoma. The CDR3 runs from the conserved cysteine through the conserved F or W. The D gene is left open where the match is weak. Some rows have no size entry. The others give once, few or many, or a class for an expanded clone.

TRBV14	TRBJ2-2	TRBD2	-	TGTGCCAGCAGCCGGGGACTAGCGGGGGGACCACGATTCACCGGGGAGCTGTTTTTT	CASSRGLAGGPRFTGELFF
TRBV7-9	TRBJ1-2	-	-	TGTGCCAGCAGCTTAAAACGGGGGGGTCCAAGCTATGGCTACACCTTC	CASSLKRGGPSYGYTF
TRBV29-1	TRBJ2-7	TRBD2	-	TGCAGCGTTGTAGGACTAGCCGCCTACGAGCAGTACTTC	CSVVGLAAYEQYF
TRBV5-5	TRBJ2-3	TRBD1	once	TGTGCCACCGGGTCGGGACAGCCGAGCACAGATACGCAGTATTTT	CATGSGQPSTDTQYF
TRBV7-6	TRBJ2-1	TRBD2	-	TGTGCCAGCAGCTTAGATCCTGGGCGGGAGGGCCTCAATGAGCAGTTCTTC	CASSLDPGREGLNEQFF
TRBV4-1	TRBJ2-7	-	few	TGCGCCAGCAGCCACCCGGACAGCCTGAATGCCTACGAGCAGTACTTC	CASSHPDSLNAYEQYF
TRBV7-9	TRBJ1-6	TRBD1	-	TGTGCCAGCAGCTCACAGGGGGCTATTTCACCCCTCCACTTT	CASSSQGAISPLHF
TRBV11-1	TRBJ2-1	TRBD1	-	TGTGCCAGCGGTACAGGGGGACACAATGAGCAGTTCTTC	CASGTGGHNEQFF
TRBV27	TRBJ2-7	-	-	TGTGCCAGCAGTTTATCGACACCCTCCTACGAGCAGTACTTC	CASSLSTPSYEQYF
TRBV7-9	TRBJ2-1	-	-	TGTGCCAGCAGCTTTATTAGCAATGAGCAGTTCTTC	CASSFISNEQFF
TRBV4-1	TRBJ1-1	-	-	TGCGCCAGCAGCCTAGGCGGGGGAGGGGGTGTTTCTGTGAACACTGAAGCTTTCTTT	CASSLGGGGGVSVNTEAFF
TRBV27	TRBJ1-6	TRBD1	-	TGTGCCAGCAATCCCCGACAGGGTAGCTCCTATAATTCACCCCTCCACTTT	CASNPRQGSSYNSPLHF
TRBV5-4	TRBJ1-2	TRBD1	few	TGTGCCAGCAGCTTCCGGGACAGAAACTATGGCTACACCTTC	CASSFRDRNYGYTF
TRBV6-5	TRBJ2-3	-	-	TGTGCCAGCACCCCAGATGACACAGATACGCAGTATTTT	CASTPDDTDTQYF
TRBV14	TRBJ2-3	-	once	TGTGCCAGCAGTCCCTTTACCGACAGGTTCACAGATACGCAGTATTTT	CASSPFTDRFTDTQYF
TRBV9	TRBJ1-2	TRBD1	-	TGTGCCAGCAGCCCATTCCTCGGGACAGCTGATGGCTACACCTTC	CASSPFLGTADGYTF
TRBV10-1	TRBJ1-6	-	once	TGCGCCAGCAGCCCGACAGAGAATTCACCCCTCCACTTT	CASSPTENSPLHF
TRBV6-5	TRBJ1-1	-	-	TGTGCCAGCAGTATTAAGGGGGGGGAAGCTTTCTTT	CASSIKGGEAFF
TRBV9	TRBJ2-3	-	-	TGTGCCAGCAGCCCCGACAGGGGAGGGGCGGATACGCAGTATTTT	CASSPDRGGADTQYF
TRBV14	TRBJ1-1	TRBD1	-	TGTGCCAGCAGCCAAGTTTACAGGGGCGCTGAAGCTTTCTTT	CASSQVYRGAEAFF
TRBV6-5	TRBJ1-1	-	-	TGTGCCAGCAGTTACGGGGGGTCAGGCACTGAAGCTTTCTTT	CASSYGGSGTEAFF
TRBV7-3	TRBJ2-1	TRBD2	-	TGTGCCAGCAGCCCTTGGGGCGGGAGCTACAATGAGCAGTTCTTC	CASSPWGGSYNEQFF